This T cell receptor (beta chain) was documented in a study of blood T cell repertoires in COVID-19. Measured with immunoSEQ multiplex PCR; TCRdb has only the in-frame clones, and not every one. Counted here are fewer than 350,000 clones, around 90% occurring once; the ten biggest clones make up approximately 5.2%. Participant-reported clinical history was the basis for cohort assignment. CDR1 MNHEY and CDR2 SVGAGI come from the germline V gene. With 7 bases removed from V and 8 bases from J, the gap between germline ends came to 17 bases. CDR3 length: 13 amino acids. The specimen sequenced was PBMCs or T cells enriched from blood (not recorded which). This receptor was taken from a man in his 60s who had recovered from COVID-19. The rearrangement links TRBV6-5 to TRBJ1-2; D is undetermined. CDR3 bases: TGTGCCAGCAAACGGGAACTGGTTTGGGGCTACACCTTC. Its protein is CASKRELVWGYTF.